Listed below are T cell receptor beta chains from one sample, sequenced in a study of T-cell reconstitution after alpha-beta-depleted transplantation in children. TCRdb reprocessed the PCR reads with MiXCR, giving one entry per CDR3 protein. The sample yields roughly 500,000 distinct CDR3 sequences, 10% to 13% seen once. Sequences were derived from PBMCs, sampled before TCRalphabeta/CD19-depleted stem cell transplant. The origin of the receptors is a child aged 2-9 years with inherited bone marrow failure, due to receive a stem cell transplant. Each CDR3 is given with its conserved first and last residue. Each record gives: D gene, clone size, J gene, V gene, CDR3 DNA, CDR3 protein. A D gene is named only where the DNA matches it firmly. Size tells how often a clone was seen (once, few, many) or the class of an expanded clone, and some rows leave it out.

TRBD1 many TRBJ2-5 TRBV29-1 TGCAGCGCACGTCCCGGGACAGGGGAGACCCAGTACTTC CSARPGTGETQYF
- many TRBJ2-1 TRBV3-1 TGTGCCAGCAGCCAAGATTGGCGACTTAACTACAATGAGCAGTTCTTC CASSQDWRLNYNEQFF
- many TRBJ2-5 TRBV20-1 TGCAGAGTAGAGACTAGTGCCGAGACCCAGTACTTC CRVETSAETQYF
- few TRBJ2-7 TRBV29-1 TGCAGCCCAATCCGGGACGGCTCCTACGAGCAGTACTTC CSPIRDGSYEQYF
- few TRBJ1-2 TRBV27 TGTGCCAGCAGTGGGGGCCCTACACCCTCTCGGTATGGCTACACCTTC CASSGGPTPSRYGYTF
TRBD2 many TRBJ2-3 TRBV4-1 TGCGCCAGCAGACCCCGGAGTAGCGGGGTCACAGATACGCAGTATTTT CASRPRSSGVTDTQYF
TRBD2 few TRBJ2-1 TRBV6-2/TRBV6-3 TGTGCCAGCAGTTCCATAGCGGGAGGGGTCCACAATGAGCAGTTCTTC CASSSIAGGVHNEQFF
TRBD2 many TRBJ2-1 TRBV7-6 TGTGCCAGCAGTAACCATGGACTAGCCCGCTACAATGAGCAGTTCTTC CASSNHGLARYNEQFF
- - TRBJ2-1 TRBV28 TGTGCCAGCAGTTTGAAGAACAATGAGCAGTTCTTC CASSLKNNEQFF
TRBD1 many TRBJ1-1 TRBV29-1 TGCAGCGTTGAAGGGGGACAGGGGGCGACTGAAGCTTTCTTT CSVEGGQGATEAFF
TRBD2 many TRBJ2-7 TRBV3-1 TGTGCCAGCACCCACGGGTCTAGCGGGAGATCCTACGAGCAGTACTTC CASTHGSSGRSYEQYF
- many TRBJ1-2 TRBV27 TGTGCCAGCAGTTTTACAGCCTCCTATGGCTACACCTTC CASSFTASYGYTF
TRBD1 few TRBJ1-4 TRBV29-1 TGCAGCGTTGGACAGGGGGGCGGTGAAAAACTGTTTTTT CSVGQGGGEKLFF
TRBD1 many TRBJ1-1 TRBV18 TGTGCCAGCTCACTTTACCGGGACAGGGTGAACACTGAAGCTTTCTTT CASSLYRDRVNTEAFF
TRBD2 many TRBJ2-1 TRBV27 TGTGCCAGCGCTATAGCGGGAGGGGTGACCTACAATGAGCAGTTCTTC CASAIAGGVTYNEQFF
TRBD2 many TRBJ2-3 TRBV11-2 TGTGCCAGCAGCTCCACCGGGACTAGCGGAGGAACGCAGTATTTT CASSSTGTSGGTQYF
- many TRBJ1-3 TRBV2 TGTGCCAGCAGTGCGAGTTCCTCTGGAAACACCATATATTTT CASSASSSGNTIYF
TRBD2 many TRBJ2-1 TRBV2 TGTGCCAGCAGTGCGGGACTAGCCTTTAAGGATGAGCAGTTCTTC CASSAGLAFKDEQFF
- - TRBJ2-5 TRBV12-3/TRBV12-4 TGTGCCAGCAGTTTAGCGCCGGAAGAGACCCAGTACTTC CASSLAPEETQYF
TRBD1 many TRBJ1-1 TRBV10-3 TGTGCCATCAGTGAGACAGGGGAAGTCACTGAAGCTTTCTTT CAISETGEVTEAFF
- many TRBJ1-1 TRBV7-8 TGTGCCAGCAGCTTAGGGTTCGGGGCCGCAGCCGCTGAAGCTTTCTTT CASSLGFGAAAAEAFF
- many TRBJ2-3 TRBV4-3 TGCGCCAGCAGCCAAGATAGGCGCCTCGGACGCGCTACGCAGTATTTT CASSQDRRLGRATQYF
- many TRBJ1-1 TRBV20-1 TGCAGTGCTACGCCTTGGGCAGGGATCACTGAAGCTTTCTTT CSATPWAGITEAFF
- many TRBJ1-2 TRBV7-8 TGTGCCAGCAGCTTTGGGGGGGTAGCCTATGGCTACACCTTC CASSFGGVAYGYTF
TRBD2 - TRBJ2-7 TRBV28 TGTGCCAGCACCCCGGGGCTAGCGGGAGTCCACTCCTACGAGCAGTACTTC CASTPGLAGVHSYEQYF
TRBD1 few TRBJ1-2 TRBV19 TGTGCCAGTAGTGACGCGGGACAGGGGGCGCGAGGCTACACCTTC CASSDAGQGARGYTF
- many TRBJ1-2 TRBV12-3/TRBV12-4 TGTGCCAGCACCTTGGGGGACGAGGGGTATGGCTACACCTTC CASTLGDEGYGYTF
TRBD2 many TRBJ2-1 TRBV20-1 TGCAGTGCGACCGGACTAGCGGGAAAATGGTACAATGAGCAGTTCTTC CSATGLAGKWYNEQFF